The 14 T cell receptor beta chains presented below share a single source sample, sequenced in a study of T cell responses to AZD1222 COVID-19 vaccine. Clones were sequenced by immunoSEQ multiplex PCR, and TCRdb holds only the in-frame ones, with some missing. Altogether 70,000 to 95,000 clones are present, about nine tenths being singletons, with the ten largest covering approximately 10%. Sequencing used peripheral blood, obtained 28 days after the second AZD1222 dose. These receptors were obtained from an adult who received the AZD1222 COVID-19 vaccine.

This sequence joins TRBV2 and TRBJ2-5, with D possibly TRBD2 on 6 matching bases. This CDR3 has 12 amino acids. Germline V gene sequence: CDR1 SNHLY, CDR2 FYNNEI. Between the trimmed V and J ends, which lost 6 bases and 3 bases, there was a span of 8 bases. Written as DNA, the CDR3 is TGTGCCAGCAGATGGGGGGAAGAGACCCAGTACTTC. This sequence encodes CASRWGEETQYF.

The chain joins TRBV7-2 to TRBJ2-7; D call uncertain. Trimming took 1 base from V and 3 from J, leaving 7 bases between them. Germline CDR1 is SGHTA and CDR2 is FQGNSA. The CDR3 length is 13 residues. Written as DNA, the CDR3 is TGTGCCAGCAGCTTAGTCCGGATCTACGAGCAGTACTTC. It is translated as CASSLVRIYEQYF.

The chain recombines TRBV30 with TRBJ2-5, with D tentatively TRBD1 or TRBD2 (5 bases each). Trimming left V 3 bases short and J 5 bases short, with 13 bases between. Germline assignment: CDR1 GTSNPN and CDR2 SVGIG (reference sequence). This CDR3 has 13 amino acids. CDR3 in amino acids: CAWSGAVRETQYF. In nucleotides, the CDR3 is TGTGCCTGGAGCGGGGCAGTAAGGGAGACCCAGTACTTC.

The CDR3 is CASSFDRAPYGYTF. The CDR3 nucleotides read TGTGCCAGCAGTTTCGACAGGGCCCCTTATGGCTACACCTTC. The chain has TRBV6-5 and TRBJ1-2; 7 bases agree with TRBD1. The CDR3 contains 14 residues. Looked up from germline, CDR1 is MNHEY and CDR2 is SVGAGI. Trimming took 4 bases from V and 5 from J; bases not matched to a gene: 7.

The V and J genes are TRBV5-1 and TRBJ2-5, with TRBD2 matching over 12 bases. The CDR3 is made up of 17 amino acids. Germline CDR1 and CDR2: SGHRS and YFSETQ. Trimming at V came to 4 bases and at J to 5 bases, leaving 12 bases not matched to a gene. CDR3 sequence reads: CASSPTLTSGSPETQYF. DNA for the CDR3: TGCGCCAGCAGCCCGACCCTGACTAGCGGGAGCCCCGAGACCCAGTACTTC.

J is TRBJ2-3 and V is TRBV6-6; D is perhaps TRBD1 or TRBD2 (5 bases each). V dropped 0 bases and J dropped 3 bases, with 13 bases sitting between them. CDR1 and CDR2 (germline): MNHNY, SVGAGI (reference sequence). The CDR3 totals 16 residues. The CDR3 is CASSYSGWGTTDTQYF. The CDR3 region has the DNA TGTGCCAGCAGTTACTCAGGATGGGGGACGACAGATACGCAGTATTTT.

The chain joins TRBV28 to TRBJ1-5, with a possible D match to TRBD1 (5 bases). CDR1 is MDHEN and CDR2 is SYDVKM in the germline V gene. Trimming removed 5 bases at V and 2 bases at J, with 16 bases between. CDR3 length: 16 residues. CDR3 sequence (DNA): TGTGCCAGCAGTACTCACAGGCTTATAGGCAATCAGCCCCAGCATTTT. Translation gives CASSTHRLIGNQPQHF. Combining the CDR3 with reference TRBV28 and TRBJ1-5 gives the whole variable domain DVKVTQSSRYLVKRTGEKVFLECVQDMDHENMFWYRQDPGLGLRLIYFSYDVKMKEKGDIPEGYSVSREKKERFSLILESASTNQTSMYLCASSTHRLIGNQPQHFGDGTRLSIL.

The J gene is TRBJ2-1, the V gene TRBV6-5, with D possibly called TRBD1 or TRBD2 (6 bases each). Germline CDR1 is MNHEY and CDR2 is SVGAGI. V was shortened by 0 bases and J by 12 bases, with 21 bases between the two germline ends. This CDR3 is 16 amino acids long. In DNA, the CDR3 is TGTGCCAGCAGTTACTCGACGACGGGGGCGACCTCGGGGCAGTTCTTC. This encodes CASSYSTTGATSGQFF.

This clone was seen once. The chain is built from TRBV7-2 and TRBJ2-7, with 8 nucleotides matching TRBD2. Germline-derived CDR1 and CDR2 are SGHTA and FQGNSA. This CDR3 region has 15 residues. V lost 5 bases, J lost 6 bases, and 12 bases stayed unmatched. Written as DNA, the CDR3 is TGTGCCAGCAGCCCGGATCCCAGGACTAGCACCGAGCAGTACTTC. Its translation is CASSPDPRTSTEQYF.

This clone showed up just once. This chain connects TRBV21-1 to TRBJ2-4; the DNA was not compared with TRBD1, the D call given in the table. TRBV21-1 is a pseudogene. CDR3 length equals 16 residues. CDR3 bases: TGTGCCAGCAGCAGGGTGGCAGGGTTAGCCAAAAACATTCAGTACTTC. Translated, it gives CASSRVAGLAKNIQYF.

The CDR3 protein is CASSSSHTNYEQYF. CDR3 DNA sequence: TGTGCCAGCAGCTCCAGTCATACTAACTACGAGCAGTACTTC. The chain joins TRBV28 to TRBJ2-7; D is unresolved. The CDR3 sequence is 14 residues long. Trimming took off 6 bases at V and 3 bases at J, with 15 bases between the two ends. Germline V gives CDR1 MDHEN, CDR2 SYDVKM.

This clone appeared a single time. The J gene is TRBJ1-1, the V gene TRBV18; 8 bases map to TRBD1. The CDR3 is 15 residues long. The V gene end was trimmed by 6 bases and the J gene end by 0 bases; junction bases not matched to a gene: 6. Germline V gene lookup returns CDR1 KGHSH and CDR2 LQKENI. The CDR3: CASSPNRGVNTEAFF. CDR3 nucleotide sequence: TGTGCCAGCTCCCCGAACAGGGGGGTGAACACTGAAGCTTTCTTT.

The V and J genes are TRBV24-1 and TRBJ1-5, with D possibly being TRBD1 (5 bases). Trimming removed 4 bases at V and 9 bases at J, with 12 bases between. The CDR3 sequence is 13 residues long. CDR1 and CDR2 (germline): KGHDR, SFDVKD. Here the CDR3 reads CATSERGTGPQHF. The CDR3 DNA reads TGTGCCACCAGTGAAAGGGGAACGGGGCCCCAGCATTTT.

J is TRBJ2-7 and V is TRBV5-5, with TRBD2 matching 7 bases. This CDR3 has 13 amino acids. J lost 12 bases, V lost 3 bases, and 12 bases had no gene match. Germline V lookup: CDR1 SGHKS, CDR2 YYEKEE (reference sequence). CDR3 sequence: CASSSGGLLGMYF. The CDR3 DNA reads as TGTGCCAGCAGCTCGGGGGGTTTGCTGGGGATGTACTTC.